The present T cell receptor (beta chain) was sequenced within a study of Tregs in tolerant kidney transplant recipients. Study results and caveats: No direct test of biological reproducibility was done here. The small number of patients limits these findings pending further validation.

The CDR3 is 12 residues long. Deletions cut 0 bases from V and 6 bases from J, with 4 bases between. Germline CDR1 and CDR2: SGHNT and YYREEE (reference sequence). Unstimulated Tregs (CD4+CD25+CD127-) and CD4+CD25- non-Tregs were sorted from PBMCs. Concerning this clone itself: The antigen is unknown.

The repertoire was sequenced with immunoSEQ multiplex PCR; TCRdb's copy has only in-frame clones and lacks some. Found here are more than 60,000 clones, 95% to 98% of them singletons; the top ten hold 0.56%. The clonotype comes from a human donor who received a combined kidney and bone marrow transplant. The rearrangement links TRBV5-4 to TRBJ2-1; D remains unclear. The sequencing used CD4+ T cells from blood, collected before the transplant. The CDR3 bases are TGTGCCAGCAGCTTGGATAGCAATGAGCAGTTCTTC. Amino acid sequence: CASSLDSNEQFF.